This passage covers 20 T cell receptor beta chains from one sample sequenced in a study of response to subunit inactivated influenza vaccine. MiXCR, run by TCRdb on the RT-PCR reads, gives a single entry per CDR3 protein. The sample includes approximately 480,000 distinct CDR3 sequences, around 9.9% of them seen just once. This specimen consisted of PBMCs from blood, obtained around seven weeks after vaccination. The receptor source for this set is a man over 45 who received an inactivated influenza vaccine.

This clonotype turned up a few times. The chain joins TRBV9 to TRBJ2-1; a possible D gene is TRBD2 (6 bases). The germline gives CDR1 SGDLS, CDR2 YYNGEE. Trimming removed 0 bases at V and 3 bases at J, with 10 bases between. The CDR3 sequence is 15 residues long. The CDR3 nucleotides are TGTGCCAGCAGCGTAGTTGGGGGGTTCTACAATGAGCAGTTCTTC. The encoded protein is CASSVVGGFYNEQFF. Supplemented by reference TRBV9 and TRBJ2-1, the full variable domain reads DSGVTQTPKHLITATGQRVTLRCSPRSGDLSVYWYQQSLDQGLQFLIQYYNGEERAKGNILERFSAQQFPDLHSELNLSSLELGDSALYFCASSVVGGFYNEQFFGPGTRLTVL.

For this clonotype: This may be a read error, as it is one base from a much larger clone. The gene calls are TRBV12-3 or TRBV12-4 and TRBJ1-5, with 8 nucleotides matching TRBD1. With the DNA end fitting TRBJ2-3 better, the J assignment may be wrong. The CDR3 consists of 16 residues. DNA of the CDR3: TGTGCCAGCAGTACTGGGACAGGCCCCGATGGTCAGCCCCAGTATTTT. Translated, it gives CASSTGTGPDGQPQYF.

Many counts were recorded for this clonotype. This sequence joins TRBV11-2 and TRBJ2-3; D not resolved. This CDR3 contains 11 residues. Trimming cost V 2 bases and J 13 bases, with 10 bases left between them. Germline CDR1 SGHAT, CDR2 FQNNGV. The CDR3 DNA reads as TGTGCCAGCAGCTTAAACTGGCAAGAGTATTTT. Its translation: CASSLNWQEYF. Supplemented by reference TRBV11-2 and TRBJ2-3, the full variable domain reads EAGVAQSPRYKIIEKRQSVAFWCNPISGHATLYWYQQILGQGPKLLIQFQNNGVVDDSQLPKDRFSAERLKGVDSTLKIQPAKLEDSAVYLCASSLNWQEYFGPGTRLTVL.

The rearrangement joins TRBV28 to TRBJ2-2; tentatively, D is TRBD2 (6 bases). CDR3 length equals 15 residues. Trimming took off 8 bases at V and 5 bases at J, with 18 bases between the two ends. CDR1 is MDHEN and CDR2 is SYDVKM in the germline V gene. CDR3 nucleotides: TGTGCCAGCTTTACAATAGCGGAAGGGACCGGGGAGCTGTTTTTT. The encoded protein is CASFTIAEGTGELFF.

This clonotype was counted only a few times. V and J are TRBV7-9 and TRBJ2-3, with D possibly being TRBD1 (6 bases). CDR1 is SEHNR and CDR2 is FQNEAQ in the germline V gene (reference sequence). The ends were cut back, 5 bases at V and 1 base at J, with 16 bases in the middle. The CDR3 consists of 16 residues. CDR3 loop: CASSLQGTFGTDTQYF. CDR3 in DNA: TGTGCCAGCAGCCTACAGGGTACATTCGGCACAGATACGCAGTATTTT.

This clonotype was recorded many times. The chain couples TRBV25-1 to TRBJ2-1; 10 bases agree with TRBD1. The germline CDR1 and CDR2 sequences are MGHDK and SYGVNS. The ends lost 5 bases at V and 2 bases at J; junction bases unmatched: 3. This CDR3 comprises 15 residues. CDR3 in amino acids: CASSRGTGAYNEQFF. In nucleotides, the CDR3 is TGTGCCAGCAGTCGGGGGACAGGGGCCTACAATGAGCAGTTCTTC.

This clonotype occurred a few times. The chain combines TRBV5-1 with TRBJ1-1; the D is unclear. This CDR3 region has 15 residues. Trimming removed 1 base from V and 2 bases from J, with 12 bases in between. Germline V CDR1 and CDR2: SGHRS, YFSETQ. CDR3 amino acids: CASSLMASGNTEAFF. The CDR3 DNA sequence: TGCGCCAGCAGCTTGATGGCCTCCGGAAACACTGAAGCTTTCTTT. The full variable domain, rest sourced from reference TRBV5-1 and TRBJ1-1, is KAGVTQTPRYLIKTRGQQVTLSCSPISGHRSVSWYQQTPGQGLQFLFEYFSETQRNKGNFPGRFSGRQFSNSRSEMNVSTLELGDSALYLCASSLMASGNTEAFFGQGTRLTVV.

The rearrangement joins TRBV29-1 to TRBJ1-2, with 8 positions matching TRBD1. The junction had 13 bases not matched to a gene; V was cut back by 6 bases and J by 13 bases. Germline V lookup: CDR1 SQVTM, CDR2 ANQGSEA. CDR3 length equals 12 residues. The CDR3 DNA sequence: TGCAGCGTGGCCGGACAGGGTGGCGGAAGCACCTTC. It translates to CSVAGQGGGSTF.

A few counts support this clonotype. The rearrangement joins TRBV12-3 or TRBV12-4 to TRBJ2-3; 8 bases line up with TRBD1. This CDR3 is built from 14 residues. V shed 3 bases, J shed 5 bases, and the junction held 4 bases outside the gene matches. Here the CDR3 reads CASSLNRGIDTQYF. DNA for the CDR3: TGTGCCAGCAGTTTGAACAGGGGGATAGATACGCAGTATTTT.

The chain has TRBV3-1 and TRBJ1-2; no clear D gene. The germline V gene encodes CDR1 LGHDT and CDR2 YNNKEL (reference sequence). The germline V and J ends were trimmed by 0 bases and 13 bases, with 15 bases remaining between them. The CDR3 runs to 13 residues. The CDR3 here is CASSQDRGKTPTF. The DNA for the CDR3 is TGTGCCAGCAGCCAAGATCGGGGTAAAACCCCCACCTTC.

The J gene is TRBJ2-7, the V gene TRBV6-2 or TRBV6-3; D gene unclear. The length of the CDR3 is 12 residues. With 2 bases removed from V and 3 bases from J, the gap between germline ends came to 5 bases. Germline CDR1 is MNHEY and CDR2 is SVGEGT. DNA for the CDR3: TGTGCCAGCAGTTACACCCGCTACGAGCAGTACTTC. This codes for CASSYTRYEQYF.

This clonotype was counted at least ten times. The chain has TRBV20-1 and TRBJ2-7; 7 nucleotides line up with TRBD2. V was clipped by 7 bases and J by 3 bases; unmatched bases: 12. This CDR3 has 14 amino acids. CDR1 is DFQATT and CDR2 is SNEGSKA in the germline V gene (reference sequence). CDR3 DNA: TGCAGTGTATCAGGATCAGGGAGGGTCTACGAGCAGTACTTC. Translation gives CSVSGSGRVYEQYF.

V and J are TRBV7-2 and TRBJ2-5; possibly TRBD2 for D (6 bases). Trimming took 4 bases from V and 5 from J, leaving 20 bases between them. CDR1 is SGHTA, CDR2 FQGNSA, per germline. The CDR3 loop spans 16 amino acids. The CDR3 region is CASSYLPGLKGETQYF. In nucleotides, the CDR3 is TGTGCCAGCAGCTACCTTCCGGGACTCAAGGGGGAGACCCAGTACTTC.

To note about this clonotype: One end of the junction varies from germline; a read error may be responsible. The chain is built from TRBV7-2 and TRBJ2-3; D remains ambiguous. This CDR3 comprises 16 residues. Per germline, CDR1 SGHTA and CDR2 FQGNSA. The CDR3 bases are TGTGCTAGCAGCCCCAAAGTGGGCGTCGTAGCAGATACGCAGTATTTT. Translation: CASSPKVGVVADTQYF.

This clonotype has at least ten counts. The chain combines TRBV7-3 with TRBJ2-2; D is possibly TRBD1 or TRBD2 (5 bases each). The CDR3 runs to 15 residues. V was shortened by 6 bases and J by 5 bases, with 16 bases between the two germline ends. The germline gives CDR1 SGHTA, CDR2 FQGTGA. CDR3 residues: CASSPTQGDTGELFF. The CDR3 DNA reads TGTGCCAGCAGTCCGACGCAGGGAGATACCGGGGAGCTGTTTTTT.

This clonotype was counted a few times. The chain joins TRBV27 to TRBJ2-7; D gene uncertain. CDR3 size: 16 residues. Deletions cut 3 bases from V and 2 bases from J, with 17 bases between. CDR1 and CDR2 from the germline V gene are MNHEY and SMNVEV (reference sequence). CDR3 in DNA: TGTGCCAGCAGTTTTGCGGCCGCCGGATACCCCTACGAGCAGTACTTC. It codes for CASSFAAAGYPYEQYF.

This clonotype has a count of ten or more. The V call is TRBV4-3, the J call TRBJ2-2, with a weak D call TRBD1 (6 bases). Germline V lookup: CDR1 LGHNA, CDR2 YSLEER. The CDR3 contains 17 residues. The germline V and J ends were trimmed by 1 base and 4 bases, with 16 bases remaining between them. CDR3 residues: CASSQGGPDVGTGELFF. CDR3 in DNA: TGCGCCAGCAGCCAAGGGGGGCCTGACGTCGGCACCGGGGAGCTGTTTTTT.

The chain employs TRBV20-1 and TRBJ2-7; 10 bases agree with TRBD2. Germline V gene data show CDR1 as DFQATT and CDR2 as SNEGSKA (reference sequence). CDR3 length: 15 residues. V shed 6 bases, J shed 1 base, and the junction held 9 bases outside the gene matches. CDR3 region: CSATYLLAGSYEQYF. CDR3 sequence (DNA): TGCAGTGCGACCTATTTACTAGCGGGGTCCTACGAGCAGTACTTC.

The chain employs TRBV10-1 and TRBJ2-1; no clear D. This CDR3 is built from 13 residues. Germline V gives CDR1 WNHNN, CDR2 SYGVQD (reference sequence). Deletions cut 6 bases from V and 7 bases from J, with 13 bases between. The CDR3 protein is CASSPSTRNEQFF. CDR3 nucleotides: TGCGCCAGCAGCCCTTCGACCCGGAATGAGCAGTTCTTC.

This clonotype was seen more than once but under ten times. The chain is built from TRBV20-1 and TRBJ2-1; weak D call: TRBD2 (5 bases). Germline loops: CDR1 DFQATT, CDR2 SNEGSKA (reference sequence). The CDR3 length is 13 residues. V was clipped by 3 bases and J by 5 bases, with 11 bases between them. As DNA, the CDR3 is TGCAGTGCTAGCACTAGTTGGCACAATGAGCAGTTCTTC. This codes for CSASTSWHNEQFF.